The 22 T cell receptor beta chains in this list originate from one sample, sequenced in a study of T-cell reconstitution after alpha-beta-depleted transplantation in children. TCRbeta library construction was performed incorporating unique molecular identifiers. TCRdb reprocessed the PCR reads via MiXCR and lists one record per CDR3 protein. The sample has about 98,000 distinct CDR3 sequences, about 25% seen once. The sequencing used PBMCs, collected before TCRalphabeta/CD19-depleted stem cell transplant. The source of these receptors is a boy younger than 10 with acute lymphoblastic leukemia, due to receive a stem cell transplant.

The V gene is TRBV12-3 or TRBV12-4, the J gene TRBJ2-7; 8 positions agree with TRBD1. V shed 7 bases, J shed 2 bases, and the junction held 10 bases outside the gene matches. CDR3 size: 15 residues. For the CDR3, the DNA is TGTGCCAGCACCCCCGGGACAGGCCCTACCTACGAGCAGTACTTC. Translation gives CASTPGTGPTYEQYF.

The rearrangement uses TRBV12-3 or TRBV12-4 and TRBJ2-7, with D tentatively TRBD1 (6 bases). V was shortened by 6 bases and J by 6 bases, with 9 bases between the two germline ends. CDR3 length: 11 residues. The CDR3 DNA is TGTGCCAGCAGATACAGGGCCGAGCAGTACTTC. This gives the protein CASRYRAEQYF.

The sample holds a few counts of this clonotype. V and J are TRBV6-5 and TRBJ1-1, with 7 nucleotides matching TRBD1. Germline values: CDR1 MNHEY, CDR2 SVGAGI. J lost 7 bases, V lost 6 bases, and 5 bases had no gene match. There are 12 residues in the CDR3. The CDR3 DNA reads TGTGCCAGCAGGATCCGACAGGGTGAAGCTTTCTTT. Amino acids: CASRIRQGEAFF.

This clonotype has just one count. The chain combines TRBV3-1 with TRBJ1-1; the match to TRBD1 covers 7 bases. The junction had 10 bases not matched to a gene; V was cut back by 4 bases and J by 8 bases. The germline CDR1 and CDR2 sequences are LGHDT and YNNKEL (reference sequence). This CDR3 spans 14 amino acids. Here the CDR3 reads CASSLLQGDSEAFF. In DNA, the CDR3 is TGTGCCAGCAGCCTCCTGCAGGGGGATAGCGAAGCTTTCTTT.

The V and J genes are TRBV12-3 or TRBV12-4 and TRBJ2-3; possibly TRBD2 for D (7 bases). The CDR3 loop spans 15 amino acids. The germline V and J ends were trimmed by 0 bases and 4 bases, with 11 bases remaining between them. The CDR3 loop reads CASSLAGGGADTQYF. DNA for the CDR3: TGTGCCAGCAGTTTAGCGGGAGGGGGAGCAGATACGCAGTATTTT.

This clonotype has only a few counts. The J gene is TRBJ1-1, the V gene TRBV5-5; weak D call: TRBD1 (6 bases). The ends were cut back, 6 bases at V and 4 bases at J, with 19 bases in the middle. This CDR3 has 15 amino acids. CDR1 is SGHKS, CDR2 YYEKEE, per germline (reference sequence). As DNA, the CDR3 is TGTGCCAGCACACCGACCAGGGGTTTCTTCACTGAAGCTTTCTTT. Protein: CASTPTRGFFTEAFF.

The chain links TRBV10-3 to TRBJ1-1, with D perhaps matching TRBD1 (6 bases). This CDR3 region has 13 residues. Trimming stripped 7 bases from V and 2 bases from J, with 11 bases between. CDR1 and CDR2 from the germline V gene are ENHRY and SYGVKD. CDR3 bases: TGTGCCATCACCAACAGGGCTAACACTGAAGCTTTCTTT. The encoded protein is CAITNRANTEAFF.

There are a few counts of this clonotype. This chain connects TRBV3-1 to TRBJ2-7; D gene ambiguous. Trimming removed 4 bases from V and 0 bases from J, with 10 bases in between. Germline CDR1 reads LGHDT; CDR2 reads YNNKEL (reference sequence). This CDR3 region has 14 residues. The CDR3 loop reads CASSPRRSSYEQYF. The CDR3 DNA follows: TGTGCCAGCAGCCCAAGACGTAGCTCCTACGAGCAGTACTTC.

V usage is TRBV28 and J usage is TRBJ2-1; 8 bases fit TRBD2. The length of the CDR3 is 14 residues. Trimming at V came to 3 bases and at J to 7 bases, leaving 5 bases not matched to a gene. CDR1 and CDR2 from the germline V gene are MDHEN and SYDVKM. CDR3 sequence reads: CASSFSGGVNEQFF. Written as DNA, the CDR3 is TGTGCCAGCAGTTTCAGCGGGGGCGTGAATGAGCAGTTCTTC.

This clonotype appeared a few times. CDR3 residues: CAISGGYEQYF. Written as DNA, the CDR3 is TGTGCCATCAGCGGAGGCTACGAGCAGTACTTC. The V call is TRBV10-3, the J call TRBJ2-7; D is possibly TRBD2 (5 bases). Germline CDR1 ENHRY, CDR2 SYGVKD. This CDR3 has 11 residues. The germline V and J ends were trimmed by 6 bases and 3 bases, with 6 bases remaining between them.

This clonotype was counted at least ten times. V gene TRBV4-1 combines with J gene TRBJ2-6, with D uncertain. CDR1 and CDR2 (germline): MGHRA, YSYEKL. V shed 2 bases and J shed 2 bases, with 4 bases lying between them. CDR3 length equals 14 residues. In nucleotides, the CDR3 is TGCGCCAGCAGCCAACCTGCTGGGGCCAACGTCCTGACTTTC. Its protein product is CASSQPAGANVLTF.

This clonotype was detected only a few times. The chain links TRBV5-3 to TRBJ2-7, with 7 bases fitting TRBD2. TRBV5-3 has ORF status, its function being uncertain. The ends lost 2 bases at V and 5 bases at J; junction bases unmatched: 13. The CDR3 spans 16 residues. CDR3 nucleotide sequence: TGTGCCAGAAGCTTCCTCCGGAGCCGCCGGGGGGACGAGCAGTACTTC. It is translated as CARSFLRSRRGDEQYF.

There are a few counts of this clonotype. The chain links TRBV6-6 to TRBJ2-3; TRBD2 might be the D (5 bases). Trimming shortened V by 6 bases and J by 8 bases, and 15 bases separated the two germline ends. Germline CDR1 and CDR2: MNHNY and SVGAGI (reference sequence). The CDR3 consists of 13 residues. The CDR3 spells CASRPNERGTQYF. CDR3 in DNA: TGTGCCAGCAGGCCGAACGAACGGGGTACGCAGTATTTT.

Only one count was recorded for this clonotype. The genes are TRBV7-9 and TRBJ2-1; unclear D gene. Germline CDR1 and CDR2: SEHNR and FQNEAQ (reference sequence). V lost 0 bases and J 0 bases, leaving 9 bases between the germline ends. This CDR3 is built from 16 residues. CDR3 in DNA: TGTGCCAGCAGCTTAGCGCAAGGTCCCTCCTACAATGAGCAGTTCTTC. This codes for CASSLAQGPSYNEQFF.

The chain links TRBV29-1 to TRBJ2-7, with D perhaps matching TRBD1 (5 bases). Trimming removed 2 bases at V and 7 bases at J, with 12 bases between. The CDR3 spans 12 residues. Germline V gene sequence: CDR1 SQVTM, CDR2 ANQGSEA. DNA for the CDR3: TGCAGCGTTGAAATAGGGGCAGGAGAGCAGTACTTC. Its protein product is CSVEIGAGEQYF.

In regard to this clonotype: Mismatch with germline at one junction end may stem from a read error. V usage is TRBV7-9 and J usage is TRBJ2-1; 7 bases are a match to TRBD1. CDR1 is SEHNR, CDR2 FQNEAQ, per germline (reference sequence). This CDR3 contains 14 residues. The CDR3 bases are TGTGCTAGCAGCAACGACAGGGTGAGAGCGGAGGAGTTCTTC. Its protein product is CASSNDRVRAEEFF.

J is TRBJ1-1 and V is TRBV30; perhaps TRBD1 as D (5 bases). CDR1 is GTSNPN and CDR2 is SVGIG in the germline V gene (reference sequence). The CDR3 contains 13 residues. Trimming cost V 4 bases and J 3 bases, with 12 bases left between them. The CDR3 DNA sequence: TGTGCCTGGAATGGCAGGGCGGACACTGAAGCTTTCTTT. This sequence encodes CAWNGRADTEAFF.

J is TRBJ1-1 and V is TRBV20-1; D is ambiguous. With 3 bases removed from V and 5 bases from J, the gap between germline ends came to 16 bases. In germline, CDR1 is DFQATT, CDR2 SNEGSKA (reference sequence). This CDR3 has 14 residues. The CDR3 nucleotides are TGCAGTGCTAGCGTGGAGACGGCCATGACTGAAGCTTTCTTT. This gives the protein CSASVETAMTEAFF.

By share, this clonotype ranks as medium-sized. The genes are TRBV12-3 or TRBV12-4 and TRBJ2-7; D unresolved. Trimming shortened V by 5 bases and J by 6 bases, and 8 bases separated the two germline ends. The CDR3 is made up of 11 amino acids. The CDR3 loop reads CASSRWGEQYF. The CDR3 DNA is TGTGCCAGCAGTCGCTGGGGCGAGCAGTACTTC.

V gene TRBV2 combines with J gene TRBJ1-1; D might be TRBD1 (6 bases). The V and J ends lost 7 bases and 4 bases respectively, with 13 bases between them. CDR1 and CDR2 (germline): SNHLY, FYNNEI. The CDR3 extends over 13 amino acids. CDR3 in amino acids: CASTDNRATEAFF. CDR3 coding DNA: TGTGCCAGCACTGACAACAGGGCCACTGAAGCTTTCTTT.

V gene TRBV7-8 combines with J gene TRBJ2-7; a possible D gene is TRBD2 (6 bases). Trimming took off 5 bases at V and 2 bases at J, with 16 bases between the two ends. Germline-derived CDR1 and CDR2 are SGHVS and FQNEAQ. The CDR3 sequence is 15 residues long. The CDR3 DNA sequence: TGTGCCAGCAGCCCCCTCACTAGCCCGCCCTACGAGCAGTACTTC. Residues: CASSPLTSPPYEQYF.

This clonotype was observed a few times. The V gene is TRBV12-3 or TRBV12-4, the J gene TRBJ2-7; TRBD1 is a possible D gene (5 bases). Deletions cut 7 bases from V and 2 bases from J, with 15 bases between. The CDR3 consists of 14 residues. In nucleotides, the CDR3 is TGTGCCAGCACTCTCGGAGACAGTACCTACGAGCAGTACTTC. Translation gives CASTLGDSTYEQYF.